This entry lists 32 T cell receptor beta chains sequenced from one sample in a study of B cell selection in AIRE deficiency. Assay used: immunoSEQ multiplex PCR; TCRdb lists only in-frame clones, some missing. This table holds some 24,000 clones, less than 97% found once. CD4+CD127+ cells were sorted as the conventional CD4 T cells. The sample taken for sequencing was CD4+CD127+ conventional T cells sorted from PBMCs. The receptors were sampled from a human donor in good health.

This clone came up a few times. The chain carries TRBV30 and TRBJ1-2, with a possible D match to TRBD1 (5 bases). The CDR3 totals 15 residues. Per germline, CDR1 GTSNPN and CDR2 SVGIG (reference sequence). Trimming removed 0 bases at V and 2 bases at J, with 13 bases between. The CDR3 nucleotides are TGTGCCTGGAGTGTGTCAGGGAAGAAGAACTATGGCTACACCTTC. Its translation: CAWSVSGKKNYGYTF.

This chain uses TRBV13 with TRBJ2-7, with 9 nucleotides matching TRBD1. The CDR3 contains 14 residues. J was trimmed by 5 bases and V by 3 bases; bases with no gene match: 5. Looked up from germline, CDR1 is PRHDT and CDR2 is FYEKMQ (reference sequence). The CDR3 region is CASSLVGDRDEQYF. In nucleotides, the CDR3 is TGTGCCAGCAGCTTGGTAGGGGACAGGGACGAGCAGTACTTC.

The rearrangement joins TRBV27 to TRBJ1-1; 7 positions agree with TRBD1. With V trimmed by 6 bases and J by 6 bases, 10 bases remained unmatched. CDR3 length: 14 amino acids. CDR1 and CDR2 from the germline V gene are MNHEY and SMNVEV (reference sequence). The CDR3: CASRLDRVNAEAFF. The CDR3 nucleotides are TGTGCCAGCAGGCTCGACAGGGTAAACGCTGAAGCTTTCTTT.

The chain joins TRBV18 to TRBJ2-7; no definite D call. Germline assignment: CDR1 KGHSH and CDR2 LQKENI. Trimming took off 4 bases at V and 1 base at J, with 11 bases between the two ends. CDR3 length: 14 amino acids. The CDR3 region is CASSLSAISYEQYF. CDR3 sequence (DNA): TGTGCCAGCTCACTAAGCGCCATATCCTACGAGCAGTACTTC.

The chain uses TRBV5-1 and TRBJ1-5; a weak D match, TRBD1 (5 bases). The V end lost 4 bases, the J end lost 3 bases, and 23 bases lay between the germline ends. The CDR3 sequence is 18 residues long. The germline CDR1 and CDR2 sequences are SGHRS and YFSETQ. CDR3 sequence reads: CASSLAWSGGGYNQPQHF. The CDR3 DNA sequence: TGCGCCAGCAGCCTGGCTTGGTCGGGGGGAGGTTACAATCAGCCCCAGCATTTT.

This chain links TRBV7-9 with TRBJ1-5; D is unclear. The germline V gene encodes CDR1 SEHNR and CDR2 FQNEAQ (reference sequence). The V end lost 4 bases, the J end lost 6 bases, and 10 bases lay between the germline ends. This CDR3 has 13 residues. CDR3 in DNA: TGTGCCAGCAGCTCCAGCCGGGCTCAGCCCCAGCATTTT. Translating gives CASSSSRAQPQHF.

The chain carries TRBV10-3 and TRBJ1-4; 7 bases agree with TRBD1. The V gene end was trimmed by 5 bases and the J gene end by 4 bases; junction bases not matched to a gene: 7. Germline V gene lookup returns CDR1 ENHRY and CDR2 SYGVKD. The CDR3 totals 15 residues. For the CDR3, the DNA is TGTGCCATCAGTCCAGAGGGACAGCATAATGAAAAACTGTTTTTT. The encoded protein is CAISPEGQHNEKLFF.

This sequence joins TRBV6-1 and TRBJ2-7; 8 bases agree with TRBD1. The CDR3 covers 13 residues. Germline trimming cut 7 bases from V and 1 base from J; bases unmatched to any gene: 3. CDR1 and CDR2 from the germline V gene are MNHNS and SASEGT. The CDR3 reads CASTRTGSYEQYF. In DNA, the CDR3 is TGTGCCAGCACCAGGACAGGGTCCTACGAGCAGTACTTC.

The chain recombines TRBV6-6 with TRBJ2-1; 7 bases align to TRBD2. In germline, CDR1 is MNHNY, CDR2 SVGAGI (reference sequence). Trimming removed 0 bases from V and 4 bases from J; junction bases left unmatched: 0. This CDR3 region has 14 residues. The CDR3 nucleotides are TGTGCCAGCAGTTACTCTAGCGGGTACAATGAGCAGTTCTTC. Translation: CASSYSSGYNEQFF.

There are a few counts of this clone. This sequence joins TRBV7-3 and TRBJ2-7; the D gene could be TRBD1 or TRBD2 (5 bases each). Between the trimmed V and J ends, which lost 6 bases and 2 bases, there was a span of 11 bases. From germline, CDR1 is SGHTA and CDR2 FQGTGA. The CDR3 contains 13 residues. CDR3 in amino acids: CASSMGPAYEQYF. The CDR3 DNA reads as TGTGCCAGCAGTATGGGACCCGCCTACGAGCAGTACTTC.

This chain uses TRBV28 with TRBJ1-1; TRBD1 aligns across 9 bases. Trimming cost V 2 bases and J 6 bases; bases outside gene matches: 7. Germline CDR1 reads MDHEN; CDR2 reads SYDVKM. The CDR3 covers 15 residues. CDR3 region: CASSLVGTGIAEAFF. DNA for the CDR3: TGTGCCAGCAGTTTAGTAGGGACAGGGATTGCTGAAGCTTTCTTT.

The J gene is TRBJ2-3, the V gene TRBV5-8; D uncertain. The CDR3 consists of 13 residues. V shed 0 bases and J shed 7 bases, with 9 bases lying between them. From germline, CDR1 is SGHTS and CDR2 YDEGEE. The CDR3 here is CASSLADGYTQYF. CDR3 DNA sequence: TGTGCCAGCAGCTTGGCGGACGGATATACGCAGTATTTT.

The chain carries TRBV4-1 and TRBJ1-5; 7 bases match TRBD1. The CDR3 extends over 14 amino acids. The trim removed 4 bases at V and 7 bases at J, leaving 7 bases unmatched. Looked up from germline, CDR1 is MGHRA and CDR2 is YSYEKL. CDR3 in amino acids: CASSLEGAQQPQHF. CDR3 in DNA: TGCGCCAGCAGCCTAGAGGGGGCACAGCAGCCCCAGCATTTT.

V gene TRBV13 combines with J gene TRBJ2-7, with TRBD1 matching over 8 bases. CDR1 and CDR2 from the germline V gene are PRHDT and FYEKMQ (reference sequence). CDR3 size: 14 residues. Trimming removed 5 bases from V and 5 bases from J; junction bases left unmatched: 8. CDR3 amino acids: CASSDRQGYHEQYF. The CDR3 coding sequence is TGTGCCAGCAGCGACCGACAGGGGTACCACGAGCAGTACTTC. Based on the CDR3 plus reference TRBV13 and TRBJ2-7, the full variable domain is AAGVIQSPRHLIKEKRETATLKCYPIPRHDTVYWYQQGPGQDPQFLISFYEKMQSDKGSIPDRFSAQQFSDYHSELNMSSLELGDSALYFCASSDRQGYHEQYFGPGTRLTVT.

This clone has just one count. The rearrangement uses TRBV6-6 and TRBJ1-1; D call uncertain. This CDR3 is built from 12 residues. The germline V gene has CDR1 MNHNY and CDR2 SVGAGI (reference sequence). Trimming removed 0 bases at V and 8 bases at J, with 7 bases between. The CDR3: CASSYSNGEAFF. The DNA of the CDR3 is TGTGCCAGCAGTTACTCAAACGGCGAAGCTTTCTTT.

The chain has TRBV7-2 and TRBJ2-4, with D maybe TRBD1 (6 bases). Germline CDR1 and CDR2: SGHTA and FQGNSA. CDR3 length equals 13 residues. Trimming removed 3 bases at V and 12 bases at J, with 15 bases between. The CDR3 sequence is CASSLGRGSSQYF. The DNA for the CDR3 is TGTGCCAGCAGCTTGGGCAGGGGAAGTAGTCAGTACTTC.

This clone has just a few counts. A junction boundary mismatches the germline segment, possibly from a read error. This chain connects TRBV6-1 to TRBJ2-7; 8 bases line up with TRBD1. CDR1 is MNHNS, CDR2 SASEGT, per germline. CDR3 length equals 17 residues. CDR3 protein: CASREGPWTGRRYEQYF. In DNA, the CDR3 is TGTGCCAGCAGGGAAGGCCCGTGGACAGGGAGGCGGTACGAGCAGTACTTC.

The chain has TRBV6-9 and TRBJ1-2; a possible D gene is TRBD1 (6 bases). Germline V CDR1 and CDR2: MNHGY, SVAAGI. V lost 4 bases and J 6 bases, leaving 12 bases between the germline ends. This CDR3 contains 13 residues. The CDR3 loop is CASSSWGADGYTF. CDR3 nucleotide sequence: TGTGCCAGCAGTTCATGGGGGGCGGATGGCTACACCTTC.

This clone occurred once. The J gene is TRBJ2-1, the V gene TRBV15, with 11 bases lining up with TRBD2. With 7 bases clipped from V and 7 bases from J, the junction kept 3 bases outside the gene matches. The CDR3 has 13 residues. CDR1 LNHNV and CDR2 YYDKDF come from the germline V gene (reference sequence). CDR3 DNA sequence: TGTGCCACCACTAGCGGGAGGTCGAATGAGCAGTTCTTC. This gives the protein CATTSGRSNEQFF. The full variable domain, its missing parts supplied by reference TRBV15 and TRBJ2-1, is DAMVIQNPRYQVTQFGKPVTLSCSQTLNHNVMYWYQQKSSQAPKLLFHYYDKDFNNEADTPDNFQSRRPNTSFCFLDIRSPGLGDTAMYLCATTSGRSNEQFFGPGTRLTVL.

This sequence joins TRBV6-5 and TRBJ2-7; the D gene is possibly TRBD1 (5 bases). Trimming stripped 5 bases from V and 5 bases from J, with 19 bases between. The CDR3 extends over 15 amino acids. Germline V gene sequence: CDR1 MNHEY, CDR2 SVGAGI. CDR3 sequence reads: CASSLAGRVWHEQYF. CDR3 nucleotides: TGTGCCAGCAGTCTGGCAGGCAGGGTGTGGCACGAGCAGTACTTC.

This chain uses TRBV5-4 with TRBJ1-6, with TRBD1 matching over 10 bases. The J segment lost 8 bases and the V segment lost 3 bases, leaving 2 bases of the junction unmatched. Germline V gene sequence: CDR1 SGHNT, CDR2 YYREEE (reference sequence). This CDR3 is 14 amino acids long. CDR3 sequence (DNA): TGTGCCAGCAGCTCCGGGACAGGGGATTCACCCCTCCACTTT. Its protein is CASSSGTGDSPLHF.

The chain employs TRBV11-2 and TRBJ2-3; TRBD2 matches at 9 bases. The junction had 8 bases not matched to a gene; V was cut back by 0 bases and J by 4 bases. This CDR3 spans 17 amino acids. Germline V gives CDR1 SGHAT, CDR2 FQNNGV. As DNA, the CDR3 is TGTGCCAGCAGCTTAGACCGGGTAGCGGGAGTGTCAGATACGCAGTATTTT. Protein product: CASSLDRVAGVSDTQYF.

This chain's CDR3 is CASSFGRANTEAFF. CDR3 sequence (DNA): TGTGCCAGCAGCTTTGGTAGGGCGAACACTGAAGCTTTCTTT. The chain links TRBV7-2 to TRBJ1-1; unclear D gene. The CDR3 is 14 amino acids. Germline assignment: CDR1 SGHTA and CDR2 FQGNSA. The V and J ends lost 3 bases and 1 base respectively, with 9 bases between them.

V gene TRBV28 combines with J gene TRBJ2-1; TRBD2 matches 9 bases. The V gene's germline CDR1 is MDHEN and CDR2 SYDVKM. The CDR3 sequence is 16 residues long. The V segment lost 8 bases and the J segment 5 bases; nucleotides outside the gene matches: 13. The CDR3 reads CASQRLAGARNNEQFF. CDR3 DNA: TGTGCCAGCCAGAGGTTAGCGGGAGCTAGGAACAATGAGCAGTTCTTC.

V gene TRBV6-1 combines with J gene TRBJ1-1; D not resolved. CDR1 and CDR2 from the germline V gene are MNHNS and SASEGT. V lost 10 bases to trimming and J lost 0 bases, with 15 bases between them. The CDR3 has 14 residues. CDR3 nucleotides: TGTGCCATCACCGCCCTTCAGTTGAACACTGAAGCTTTCTTT. This encodes CAITALQLNTEAFF.

This clone was detected only once. The gene calls are TRBV5-7 and TRBJ1-3; D perhaps matches TRBD1 (5 bases). TRBV5-7 is annotated as an ORF whose role is uncertain. Deletions cut 0 bases from V and 6 bases from J, with 10 bases between. The CDR3 extends over 14 amino acids. The CDR3 region is CASSLGGLPNTIYF. The DNA of the CDR3 is TGTGCCAGCAGCTTGGGGGGCCTACCAAACACCATATATTTT.

The CDR3 region is CASSGDRLMNTEAFF. In DNA form, the CDR3 reads TGTGCCAGCAGTGGGGACCGACTAATGAACACTGAAGCTTTCTTT. This chain links TRBV2 with TRBJ1-1; D is possibly TRBD1 (5 bases). Trimming removed 4 bases at V and 0 bases at J, with 12 bases between. Germline lookup yields CDR1 SNHLY and CDR2 FYNNEI. There are 15 residues in the CDR3.

The V and J genes are TRBV11-2 and TRBJ1-1; no clear D. In germline, CDR1 is SGHAT, CDR2 FQNNGV. The CDR3 length is 13 residues. Between the trimmed V and J ends, which lost 1 base and 1 base, there was a span of 4 bases. The CDR3 loop is CASSLGSNTEAFF. CDR3 nucleotides: TGTGCCAGCAGCTTAGGGTCGAACACTGAAGCTTTCTTT.

The chain couples TRBV19 to TRBJ1-4; TRBD1 aligns across 10 bases. The CDR3 runs 15 residues. The V gene end was trimmed by 7 bases and the J gene end by 7 bases; junction bases not matched to a gene: 9. Germline assignment: CDR1 LNHDA and CDR2 SQIVND (reference sequence). CDR3 amino acids: CASTLRQGATEKLFF. CDR3 coding DNA: TGTGCCAGTACGCTGAGACAGGGGGCAACTGAAAAACTGTTTTTT.

The rearrangement links TRBV4-1 to TRBJ2-1, with D possibly matching TRBD2 (6 bases). Trimming left V 4 bases short and J 7 bases short, with 14 bases between. This CDR3 region has 14 residues. From germline, CDR1 is MGHRA and CDR2 YSYEKL. The CDR3 sequence is CASSPRGNGNEQFF. CDR3 coding DNA: TGCGCCAGCAGCCCCCGCGGGAATGGGAATGAGCAGTTCTTC.

This clone was seen only once. CDR3 region: CASSLEGAAAYEQYF. CDR3 coding DNA: TGTGCCAGCAGCTTGGAAGGAGCCGCGGCCTACGAGCAGTACTTC. The rearrangement links TRBV5-4 to TRBJ2-7; D unresolved. The CDR3 has 15 residues. V was pared by 0 bases and J by 2 bases, with 12 bases between. Germline CDR1 and CDR2: SGHNT and YYREEE (reference sequence).

The V gene is TRBV7-5, the J gene TRBJ1-1. TRBV7-5 is classified as a pseudogene. The CDR3 spans 14 residues. The CDR3 coding sequence is TGTGCCAGAACTCTAGGGGGGGTAGGGACTGAAGCTTTCTTT. This codes for CARTLGGVGTEAFF.